The 27 T cell receptor beta chains given below trace back to one sample, sequenced in a study of breast tumors, draining lymph nodes, adjacent tissues (dated by TCRdb to the mid-2010s). The library was generated by multiplex PCR. Sequenced using an Illumina HiSeq 2000. TCRdb took the public reads, trimmed them with fastp at Q25, ran MiXCR for clone calling and kept in-frame beta chains. Entries are consolidated by CDR3 protein sequence, retaining the most common genes and DNA. The sample data list 150,000 to 200,000 distinct CDR3 sequences, and 31% of these were observed just once. Over 4% of the sample is held by the ten biggest clonotypes. The lymph node samples were taken from the axillary draining lymph nodes of breast cancer patients. The sequenced material came from axillary lymph node tissue. These receptors came from a female donor with breast cancer. Some clones in this sample may be carry-over from other donors' samples.

In this sample, this clonotype turned up many times. The V call is TRBV6-5, the J call TRBJ2-1, with 12 bases matching TRBD2. CDR1 and CDR2 (germline): MNHEY, SVGAGI. Germline trimming cut 3 bases from V and 7 bases from J; bases unmatched to any gene: 4. The CDR3 is made up of 15 amino acids. This CDR3 reads CASSYPSGRGNEQFF. The DNA of the CDR3 is TGTGCCAGCAGTTATCCTAGCGGGAGGGGGAATGAGCAGTTCTTC.

Comments on this clonotype: This may be a read error, as it is one base from a much larger clone. The chain is built from TRBV7-2 and TRBJ2-1, with 9 bases lining up with TRBD2. Per germline, CDR1 SGHTA and CDR2 FQGNSA. This CDR3 has 15 amino acids. CDR3 nucleotides: TGTGCCAGCAGCTCCTCTAGCGGGAACTTCGGTGAGCAGCTCTTC. This translates into CASSSSSGNFGEQLF.

This clonotype came up many times. The chain uses TRBV4-1 and TRBJ1-4; D unresolved. This CDR3 region has 16 residues. Germline values: CDR1 MGHRA, CDR2 YSYEKL. Trimming left V 0 bases short and J 0 bases short, with 8 bases between. In DNA, the CDR3 is TGCGCCAGCAGCCAAGACACCAGCTCAACTAATGAAAAACTGTTTTTT. Protein product: CASSQDTSSTNEKLFF.

This clonotype showed up many times. The chain joins TRBV5-1 to TRBJ2-1, with a possible D match to TRBD2 (6 bases). The CDR3 totals 15 residues. Germline lookup yields CDR1 SGHRS and CDR2 YFSETQ. The ends were cut back, 1 base at V and 0 bases at J, with 8 bases in the middle. CDR3 loop: CASSLTGSSYNEQFF. The CDR3 DNA is TGCGCCAGCAGCTTGACCGGGAGCTCCTACAATGAGCAGTTCTTC.

Concerning this clonotype itself: This could be a read error, since a much larger clone is one nucleotide away. The chain carries TRBV30 and TRBJ1-6; TRBD1 matches at 7 bases. The CDR3 has 13 amino acids. The J segment lost 9 bases and the V segment lost 4 bases, leaving 6 bases of the junction unmatched. Germline-derived CDR1 and CDR2 are GTSNPN and SVGIG (reference sequence). DNA for the CDR3: TGTGCCTGGATAGGGGGCCTGGCTTCACCCCTCCACTTT. It yields the protein CAWIGGLASPLHF.

This clonotype was detected many times. This chain uses TRBV5-4 with TRBJ2-3; D possibly corresponds to TRBD2 (6 bases). There are 17 residues in the CDR3. V was clipped by 2 bases and J by 2 bases, with 18 bases between them. In germline, CDR1 is SGHNT, CDR2 YYREEE (reference sequence). This CDR3 reads CASSFWRELGITDTQYF. CDR3 nucleotide sequence: TGTGCCAGCAGCTTTTGGCGGGAACTCGGCATCACAGATACGCAGTATTTT.

This clonotype has a count of ten or more. V is TRBV7-9 and J is TRBJ2-1; 13 positions match TRBD2. V shed 5 bases and J 7 bases; nucleotides not matched to a gene: 8. Germline values: CDR1 SEHNR, CDR2 FQNEAQ (reference sequence). The CDR3 is made up of 16 amino acids. This CDR3 is CASSRRTSGSVNEQFF. DNA of the CDR3: TGTGCCAGCAGCCGAAGGACTAGCGGGAGTGTGAATGAGCAGTTCTTC.

This clonotype was counted many times. The rearrangement joins TRBV4-2 to TRBJ1-4; no reliable D call. The CDR3 extends over 16 amino acids. Germline loops: CDR1 LGHNA, CDR2 YNFKEQ. V dropped 0 bases and J dropped 2 bases, with 10 bases sitting between them. CDR3 amino acids: CASSQDRRVTNEKLFF. In nucleotides, the CDR3 is TGTGCCAGCAGCCAAGATAGGAGGGTCACTAATGAAAAACTGTTTTTT.

This clonotype was counted ten times or more. The chain links TRBV11-2 to TRBJ1-2, with D hard to call. Looked up from germline, CDR1 is SGHAT and CDR2 is FQNNGV. The CDR3 extends over 15 amino acids. V lost 7 bases and J lost 0, with 15 bases in between. For the CDR3, the DNA is TGTGCCAGCACCCACCCGGGAGGATCTAACTATGGCTACACCTTC. Its translation: CASTHPGGSNYGYTF.

This clonotype was seen repeatedly, ten times or more. This chain connects TRBV2 to TRBJ2-2, with D uncertain. The CDR3 sequence is 12 residues long. CDR1 and CDR2 (germline): SNHLY, FYNNEI. The V end was cut by 6 bases, the J end by 3 bases, with 5 bases between. The CDR3: CASRPYTGELFF. The CDR3 DNA reads TGTGCCAGCAGGCCCTACACCGGGGAGCTGTTTTTT.

With respect to this clonotype: Germline and junction disagree at one end, which may indicate a read error. The V call is TRBV7-7, the J call TRBJ1-1; no reliable D call. CDR3 size: 13 residues. The germline V gene has CDR1 SSHAT and CDR2 FNYEAQ (reference sequence). The CDR3 is CASSLNEDTEAFF. DNA for the CDR3: TGTGCTAGCAGCCTCAATGAAGACACTGAAGCTTTCTTT.

The chain recombines TRBV7-8 with TRBJ1-4, with 8 nucleotides matching TRBD1. The junction had 8 bases not matched to a gene; V was cut back by 5 bases and J by 9 bases. The CDR3 loop spans 14 amino acids. Germline V gene lookup returns CDR1 SGHVS and CDR2 FQNEAQ. CDR3 sequence reads: CASSPDRGPQKLFF. CDR3 in DNA: TGTGCCAGCAGCCCCGACAGGGGACCACAAAAACTGTTTTTT.

This clonotype was found once. This chain joins TRBV5-8 and TRBJ2-4; D is undetermined. V shed 2 bases and J shed 1 base, with 13 bases lying between them. This CDR3 contains 16 residues. Germline CDR1 is SGHTS and CDR2 is YDEGEE. CDR3 in amino acids: CASSFGRALAKNIQYF. CDR3 in DNA: TGTGCCAGCAGCTTCGGAAGGGCGCTGGCCAAAAACATTCAGTACTTC.

About this clonotype itself: Given a much more abundant clone one base away, this may be a read error. This chain joins TRBV5-6 and TRBJ2-1; unclear D gene. Germline CDR1 is SGHDT and CDR2 is YYEEEE. The CDR3 is 12 residues long. V was shortened by 5 bases and J by 10 bases, with 13 bases between the two germline ends. The CDR3 DNA is TGTGCCAGCAGTCCCATCCAAGCGGAGCAGTTCTTC. Its protein is CASSPIQAEQFF.

This clonotype appeared many times. The chain uses TRBV7-8 and TRBJ2-4; D may match TRBD1 or TRBD2 (5 bases each). The CDR3 spans 14 residues. The V gene's germline CDR1 is SGHVS and CDR2 FQNEAQ. Trimming shortened V by 1 base and J by 6 bases, and 10 bases separated the two germline ends. The CDR3: CASSLGGTTNIQYF. Written as DNA, the CDR3 is TGTGCCAGCAGCTTAGGGGGGACGACAAACATTCAGTACTTC.

This clonotype was seen at least ten times. The J gene is TRBJ1-5, the V gene TRBV20-1; the match to TRBD1 covers 8 bases. This CDR3 spans 13 amino acids. V trimming: 3 bases; J trimming: 3 bases; junction bases outside the gene matches: 1. From germline, CDR1 is DFQATT and CDR2 SNEGSKA (reference sequence). Here the CDR3 reads CSARGQVNQPQHF. CDR3 DNA: TGCAGTGCTAGGGGACAGGTCAATCAGCCCCAGCATTTT.

This clonotype came up many times. The genes are TRBV4-1 and TRBJ2-7, with D possibly being TRBD1 (6 bases). V lost 5 bases to trimming and J lost 5 bases, with 16 bases between them. This CDR3 comprises 14 residues. Germline V gene sequence: CDR1 MGHRA, CDR2 YSYEKL. CDR3 DNA sequence: TGCGCCAGCAGCGCCCCGGGACAAACACACGAGCAGTACTTC. It encodes CASSAPGQTHEQYF.

This clonotype is judged medium-sized. The chain carries TRBV11-2 and TRBJ2-7; D uncertain. The CDR3 has 13 residues. Per germline, CDR1 SGHAT and CDR2 FQNNGV. Trimming left V 0 bases short and J 3 bases short, with 6 bases between. CDR3 sequence reads: CASSLDSGYEQYF. The DNA for the CDR3 is TGTGCCAGCAGCTTAGATAGTGGCTACGAGCAGTACTTC.

This clonotype has at least ten counts. J is TRBJ2-1 and V is TRBV10-3, with 13 positions matching TRBD2. Trimming removed 3 bases from V and 7 bases from J; junction bases left unmatched: 6. Germline assignment: CDR1 ENHRY and CDR2 SYGVKD. The length of the CDR3 is 16 residues. The CDR3 reads CAISDPGTSGINEQFF. CDR3 DNA sequence: TGTGCCATCAGTGACCCCGGGACTAGCGGGATAAATGAGCAGTTCTTC.

Comment on this clonotype: A read error may explain this, as a much larger clone is one base away. The rearrangement links TRBV15 to TRBJ1-5, with D unresolved. This CDR3 has 14 amino acids. V was trimmed by 2 bases and J by 3 bases, leaving 8 bases between them. Germline CDR1 and CDR2: LNHNV and YYDKDF (reference sequence). Written as DNA, the CDR3 is TGTGCCACCAGCAGACTAGAGGCCAATCAGCCCCAGCATTTT. This codes for CATSRLEANQPQHF. The full variable domain, its missing parts supplied by reference TRBV15 and TRBJ1-5, is DAMVIQNPRYQVTQFGKPVTLSCSQTLNHNVMYWYQQKSSQAPKLLFHYYDKDFNNEADTPDNFQSRRPNTSFCFLDIRSPGLGDTAMYLCATSRLEANQPQHFGDGTRLSIL.

The V call is TRBV7-7, the J call TRBJ2-7; TRBD2 is a possible D gene (5 bases). The CDR3 extends over 10 amino acids. The V gene's germline CDR1 is SSHAT and CDR2 FNYEAQ (reference sequence). For the CDR3, the DNA is TGTGCTAGCGACACCTACGAGCAGTACTTC. Amino acid sequence: CASDTYEQYF.

Notes on this clonotype: An end of the junction differs from the germline gene, which may be a read error. This chain uses TRBV6-5 with TRBJ2-1, with 9 bases identical to TRBD2. The germline CDR1 and CDR2 sequences are MNHEY and SVGAGI. The CDR3 covers 14 residues. DNA for the CDR3: TGTACCAGCAGACCGGGACTAGCACTCAGTGAGCAGTTCTTC. It codes for CTSRPGLALSEQFF.

On this clonotype: The CDR3 does not close with the conserved phenylalanine or tryptophan, likely indicating a read error. The J gene is TRBJ1-2, the V gene TRBV6-6; D is perhaps TRBD1 (6 bases). Germline V lookup: CDR1 MNHNY, CDR2 SVGAGI (reference sequence). CDR3 length: 16 amino acids. V was pared by 6 bases and J by 6 bases, with 23 bases between. In nucleotides, the CDR3 is TGTGCCAGCAGCCAATCGCGAGACAGGACTTATGATGGCTACACCCTC. Translated, it gives CASSQSRDRTYDGYTL.

This clonotype was detected many times. The gene calls are TRBV5-1 and TRBJ2-7; 8 nucleotides match TRBD1. Germline V gene sequence: CDR1 SGHRS, CDR2 YFSETQ. The CDR3 runs to 14 residues. Trimming cost V 4 bases and J 3 bases; bases outside gene matches: 6. The DNA for the CDR3 is TGCGCCAGCAGCCGACAAGGACAGGGCTACGAGCAGTACTTC. As protein: CASSRQGQGYEQYF.

The chain employs TRBV4-1 and TRBJ1-2, with 7 bases matching TRBD1. The V gene end was trimmed by 0 bases and the J gene end by 8 bases; junction bases not matched to a gene: 9. Germline CDR1 reads MGHRA; CDR2 reads YSYEKL. The CDR3 has 15 residues. CDR3 coding DNA: TGCGCCAGCAGCCAAGAGGTGACAGGGTCGTGGGGCTACACCTTC. This sequence encodes CASSQEVTGSWGYTF.

The gene calls are TRBV2 and TRBJ1-5; perhaps TRBD1 as D (6 bases). CDR3 length: 14 residues. Germline assignment: CDR1 SNHLY and CDR2 FYNNEI. V lost 6 bases and J lost 11, with 20 bases in between. In DNA, the CDR3 is TGTGCCAGCAGAAAAACAGGGCGGGCGGAGGCCCAGCATTTT. Translated, it gives CASRKTGRAEAQHF. Complete variable domain (other parts from reference TRBV2 and TRBJ1-5): EPEVTQTPSHQVTQMGQEVILRCVPISNHLYFYWYRQILGQKVEFLVSFYNNEISEKSEIFDDQFSVERPDGSNFTLKIRSTKLEDSAMYFCASRKTGRAEAQHFGDGTRLSIL.

This clonotype showed up just a few times. A much larger clone differs by one base, so this may be a read error. CDR3 residues: CASSFGYRATQYF. DNA of the CDR3: TGTGCCAGCAGCTTTGGATATCGAGCGACCCAGTACTTC. The chain recombines TRBV11-2 with TRBJ2-5; D is uncertain. V was clipped by 3 bases and J by 7 bases, with 12 bases between them. Looked up from germline, CDR1 is SGHAT and CDR2 is FQNNGV. This CDR3 has 13 residues. Full variable domain (missing parts from reference TRBV11-2 and TRBJ2-5): EAGVAQSPRYKIIEKRQSVAFWCNPISGHATLYWYQQILGQGPKLLIQFQNNGVVDDSQLPKDRFSAERLKGVDSTLKIQPAKLEDSAVYLCASSFGYRATQYFGPGTRLLVL.